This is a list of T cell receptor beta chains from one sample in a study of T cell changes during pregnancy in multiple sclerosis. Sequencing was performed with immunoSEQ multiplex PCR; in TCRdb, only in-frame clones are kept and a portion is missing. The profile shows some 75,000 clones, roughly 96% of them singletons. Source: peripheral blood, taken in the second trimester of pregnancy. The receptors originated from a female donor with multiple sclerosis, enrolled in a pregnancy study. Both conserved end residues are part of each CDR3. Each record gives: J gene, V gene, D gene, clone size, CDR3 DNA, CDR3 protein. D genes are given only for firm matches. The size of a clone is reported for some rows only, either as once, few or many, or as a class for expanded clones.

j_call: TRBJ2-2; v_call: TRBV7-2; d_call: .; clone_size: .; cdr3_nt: TGTGCCAGCAGCCCCAGGGGCGGAGCGAACACCGGGGAGCTGTTTTTT; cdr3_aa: CASSPRGGANTGELFF
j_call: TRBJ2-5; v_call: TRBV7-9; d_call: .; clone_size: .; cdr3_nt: TGTGCCAGCAGCTTAACTGTTGGAGCTCAAGAGACCCAGTACTTC; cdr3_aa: CASSLTVGAQETQYF
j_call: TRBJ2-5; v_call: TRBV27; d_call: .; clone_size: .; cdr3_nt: TGTGCCAGCAGTTTAAGAGTTGCAGAGACCCAGTACTTC; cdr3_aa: CASSLRVAETQYF
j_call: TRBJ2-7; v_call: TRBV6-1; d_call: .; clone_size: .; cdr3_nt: TGTGCCAGCCGCCGCACCGGGTACGAGCAGTACTTC; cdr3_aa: CASRRTGYEQYF
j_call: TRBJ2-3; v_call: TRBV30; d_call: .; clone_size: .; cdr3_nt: TGTGCCTGGAGTGTACAGGTCCTACTTAGCACAGATACGCAGTATTTT; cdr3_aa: CAWSVQVLLSTDTQYF
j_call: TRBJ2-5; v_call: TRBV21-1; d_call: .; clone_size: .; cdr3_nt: TGTGCCAGCAGCACCTCCGGACTGCCGCAAGAGACCCAGTACTTC; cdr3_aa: CASSTSGLPQETQYF
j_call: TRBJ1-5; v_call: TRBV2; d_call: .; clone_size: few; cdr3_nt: TGTGCCAGCAATGGGCAGTACAATCAGCCCCAGCATTTT; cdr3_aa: CASNGQYNQPQHF
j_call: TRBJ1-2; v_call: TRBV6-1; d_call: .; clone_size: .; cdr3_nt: TGTGCCAGCAGTGAAGGGTATTCAGCGGACTATGGCTACACCTTC; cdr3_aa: CASSEGYSADYGYTF
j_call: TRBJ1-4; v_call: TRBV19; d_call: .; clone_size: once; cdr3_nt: TGTGCCAGTAGTACGGGTAATGAAAAACTGTTTTTT; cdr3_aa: CASSTGNEKLFF
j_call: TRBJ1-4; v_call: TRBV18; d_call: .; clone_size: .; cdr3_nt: TGTGCCACCCAAGGGGGATCTAATGAAAAACTGTTTTTT; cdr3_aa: CATQGGSNEKLFF
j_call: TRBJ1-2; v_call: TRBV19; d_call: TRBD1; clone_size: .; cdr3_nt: TGTGCCAGTCATACAGGGGTTGGCTACACCTTC; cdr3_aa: CASHTGVGYTF